This T cell receptor beta chain is drawn from a study of control samples from healthy donors and cancer patients. Only in-frame clones appear in the TCRdb table, and some are missing; sequencing was by immunoSEQ multiplex PCR. The table shows 110,000 or so clones, with approximately 87% occurring only once. V lost 2 bases, J lost 1 base, and 8 bases lay in between. In germline, CDR1 is MNHNS, CDR2 SASEGT. The CDR3 runs 14 residues. The material sequenced was blood. The sequence derives from a man younger than 40 in good health. The chain has TRBV6-1 and TRBJ1-2, with a tentative D call TRBD1 (5 bases). The CDR3 spells CASSESDINYGYTF. The DNA of the CDR3 is TGTGCCAGCAGTGAATCGGACATTAACTATGGCTACACCTTC.